This is a list of T cell receptor beta chains from one sample in a study of OX40 agonist ivuxolimab in advanced cancers. Some clones are missing from TCRdb's copy, which holds only in-frame ones; the method was immunoSEQ multiplex PCR. Here the sample spans approximately 60,000 clones, about four fifths being singletons. Source: CD4+ or CD8+ T cells sorted from blood, taken in a trial of the OX40 agonist ivuxolimab. Every receptor here comes from an adult with an advanced solid tumor such as melanoma, head and neck, liver or kidney cancer. Both conserved end residues are part of each CDR3. The D gene is left open where the match is weak. Expanded clones get a size class; other rows say once, few or many, or leave the size out.

V gene	clone size	D gene	J gene	CDR3 protein	CDR3 DNA
TRBV25-1	.	TRBD2	TRBJ2-7	CASREAGRAAYEQYF	TGTGCCAGCCGTGAAGCGGGGAGGGCGGCTTACGAGCAGTACTTC
TRBV6-1	.	.	TRBJ1-5	CASSEHDGRNQPQHF	TGTGCCAGCAGTGAACATGATGGCCGCAATCAGCCCCAGCATTTT
TRBV10-3	.	TRBD1	TRBJ1-5	CAISEKRTGGYQPQHF	TGTGCCATCAGTGAAAAACGGACAGGGGGATATCAGCCCCAGCATTTT
TRBV6-1	once	.	TRBJ2-1	CASSSAGPNEQFF	TGTGCCAGCAGTTCGGCGGGGCCCAATGAGCAGTTCTTC
TRBV11-3	.	.	TRBJ1-4	CASSPGPDEKLFF	TGTGCCAGCAGCCCCGGGCCGGATGAAAAACTGTTTTTT
TRBV6-1	few	TRBD2	TRBJ2-2	CASSAKAGGWNTGELFF	TGTGCCAGCAGTGCGAAAGCGGGAGGCTGGAACACCGGGGAGCTGTTTTTT
TRBV20-1	.	.	TRBJ1-2	CSASYRGGYTF	TGCAGTGCCTCTTACCGCGGGGGCTACACCTTC
TRBV5-4	.	TRBD2	TRBJ2-7	CASSLAKGLASEQYF	TGTGCCAGCAGCTTGGCGAAGGGACTAGCAAGCGAGCAGTACTTC
TRBV7-3	.	TRBD1	TRBJ1-1	CASSPGGDTEAFF	TGTGCCAGCAGCCCAGGGGGGGACACTGAAGCTTTCTTT
TRBV7-9	.	TRBD2	TRBJ2-5	CASSLLLSLARYQETQYF	TGTGCCAGCAGCTTACTCCTGTCACTAGCGAGGTACCAAGAGACCCAGTACTTC
TRBV28	.	.	TRBJ1-1	CASSFSRWDTEAFF	TGTGCCAGCAGTTTCAGTAGATGGGACACTGAAGCTTTCTTT
TRBV10-3	once	TRBD1	TRBJ1-1	CAISENGWTGGEAFF	TGTGCCATCAGTGAGAATGGTTGGACAGGGGGTGAAGCTTTCTTT
TRBV6-1	.	.	TRBJ1-4	CASIRGEKLFF	TGTGCCAGCATCAGGGGTGAAAAACTGTTTTTT
TRBV6-6	.	.	TRBJ1-5	CASKVSNQPQHF	TGTGCCAGCAAAGTGAGCAATCAGCCCCAGCATTTT
TRBV5-1	once	.	TRBJ2-1	CASQGVAAYNEQFF	TGCGCCAGCCAAGGGGTAGCGGCTTACAATGAGCAGTTCTTC
TRBV10-3	.	TRBD1	TRBJ2-3	CAISDTRGRADTQYF	TGTGCCATCAGTGATACCAGGGGGCGGGCAGATACGCAGTATTTT
TRBV7-6	.	.	TRBJ2-3	CASSLAVGGGHLPDTQYF	TGTGCCAGCAGCTTAGCGGTTGGGGGAGGCCACCTCCCCGATACGCAGTATTTT
TRBV5-1	.	.	TRBJ2-5	CASSLVGGQETQYF	TGCGCCAGCAGCTTGGTCGGCGGCCAAGAGACCCAGTACTTC
TRBV10-3	.	.	TRBJ2-3	CAISPGTHTDTQYF	TGTGCCATCAGTCCCGGGACACACACAGATACGCAGTATTTT
TRBV7-2	.	TRBD2	TRBJ2-1	CASSFGSGGAGEQFF	TGTGCCAGCAGCTTTGGAAGCGGGGGGGCTGGTGAGCAGTTCTTC
TRBV27	once	.	TRBJ2-7	CASSLSRRYEQYF	TGTGCCAGCAGTTTATCCCGTAGGTACGAGCAGTACTTC
TRBV4-1	.	.	TRBJ1-1	CASSGFRENTEAFF	TGCGCCAGCAGCGGATTCAGGGAGAACACTGAAGCTTTCTTT
TRBV19	.	TRBD1	TRBJ2-2	CASTPRQGEAGELFF	TGTGCCAGTACCCCGCGACAGGGGGAGGCCGGGGAGCTGTTTTTT
TRBV5-6	.	TRBD1	TRBJ2-7	CASSLGQGDVLEQYF	TGTGCCAGCAGCTTGGGACAGGGAGATGTCCTCGAGCAGTACTTC
TRBV27	.	TRBD1	TRBJ1-4	CASRDYRGHEKLFF	TGTGCCAGCAGGGATTACAGGGGTCATGAAAAACTGTTTTTT
TRBV5-4	.	.	TRBJ1-2	CASSLGAGNYGYTF	TGTGCCAGCAGCTTGGGCGCAGGGAACTATGGCTACACCTTC
TRBV7-2	.	TRBD2	TRBJ2-3	CASSLDLAGGLAQYF	TGTGCCAGCAGCTTAGACCTAGCGGGGGGGCTGGCGCAGTATTTT
TRBV19	.	.	TRBJ2-5	CASSISQGGTQYF	TGTGCCAGTAGTATAAGCCAGGGGGGGACCCAGTACTTC
TRBV7-3	.	TRBD1	TRBJ1-2	CASASGQGGSGYTF	TGTGCCAGCGCCTCGGGACAGGGCGGTTCTGGCTACACCTTC
TRBV18	.	.	TRBJ2-6	CASSPRGSEFSGANVLTF	TGTGCCAGCTCACCAAGGGGATCTGAGTTCTCTGGGGCCAACGTCCTGACTTTC
TRBV6-5	.	.	TRBJ2-7	CASRRQDIGEQYF	TGTGCCAGCAGGAGACAGGATATAGGCGAGCAGTACTTC
TRBV19	.	TRBD1	TRBJ2-2	CASSRRTGAGTGELFF	TGTGCCAGTAGTCGACGGACAGGGGCGGGCACCGGGGAGCTGTTTTTT
TRBV5-6	.	.	TRBJ2-1	CASIPAGSYNEQFF	TGTGCCAGCATCCCCGCGGGTAGTTACAATGAGCAGTTCTTC
TRBV9	.	.	TRBJ1-3	CASSVEGSTRNTIYF	TGTGCCAGCAGCGTAGAGGGCAGCACAAGGAACACCATATATTTT
TRBV23-1	.	.	TRBJ2-7	CASSQTALREQYF	TGCGCCAGCAGTCAGACGGCCCTCCGCGAGCAGTACTTC
TRBV15	.	TRBD1	TRBJ1-6	CATSGRQGTIANSPLHF	TGTGCCACCAGCGGTCGACAGGGGACTATAGCAAACTCACCCCTCCACTTT
TRBV7-6	many	.	TRBJ2-7	CASSWGVTYEQYF	TGTGCCAGCAGTTGGGGGGTCACCTACGAGCAGTACTTC
TRBV6-5	few	.	TRBJ1-6	CASSYSSLGVNSPLHF	TGTGCCAGCAGTTACTCGTCGCTTGGCGTAAATTCACCCCTCCACTTT
TRBV29-1	.	.	TRBJ2-5	CSAGAGMQETQYF	TGCAGCGCCGGGGCAGGGATGCAAGAGACCCAGTACTTC
TRBV19	once	TRBD1	TRBJ2-5	CASTSGTAKETQYF	TGTGCCAGTACCTCCGGGACAGCAAAAGAGACCCAGTACTTC
TRBV5-1	.	.	TRBJ2-7	CASSLDDRTRDEQYF	TGCGCCAGCAGCTTGGATGACAGGACAAGGGACGAGCAGTACTTC
TRBV9	.	.	TRBJ2-3	CASSVRGLSTDTQYF	TGTGCCAGCAGCGTACGGGGGCTGAGCACAGATACGCAGTATTTT
TRBV18	.	.	TRBJ2-7	CASSPGPISSYEQYF	TGTGCCAGCTCACCGGGACCGATAAGCTCCTACGAGCAGTACTTC
TRBV14	.	TRBD1	TRBJ2-4	CASSSQGARNIQYF	TGTGCCAGCAGCTCTCAGGGGGCGAGGAACATTCAGTACTTC
TRBV7-9	.	TRBD2	TRBJ2-1	CASSLGEEREKFF	TGTGCCAGCAGCTTAGGAGAGGAGCGGGAGAAGTTCTTC
TRBV5-1	.	.	TRBJ1-1	CASSVGIGGNTEAFF	TGCGCCAGCAGCGTTGGAATTGGGGGGAACACTGAAGCTTTCTTT
TRBV5-4	few	.	TRBJ1-2	CASSLVAGDGYTF	TGTGCCAGCAGTCTTGTGGCCGGGGATGGCTACACCTTC
TRBV19	.	TRBD2	TRBJ2-1	CASSSGTSGWNEQFF	TGTGCCAGTAGTTCCGGGACTAGCGGTTGGAATGAGCAGTTCTTC